The clone carrying this T cell receptor beta chain has only one observation. V gave up 0 bases and J gave up 4 bases; unmatched junction bases: 2. Germline V gene lookup returns CDR1 SGHTA and CDR2 FQGNSA. The CDR3 is 14 residues long. The record originates from a study of blood T cell repertoires in COVID-19. About the study: In each case, the material was cDNA or gDNA derived from T cells, B-cell-depleted T cells, or PBMCs.

In the authors' workflow: From reference gene primer amplification, estimates of nucleated cell counts were derived. Using immunoSEQ multiplex PCR, the repertoire was profiled, and TCRdb retains in-frame clones only, with some absent. V, J and clone size derive from that table, while D and trimming were established from the DNA sequence. Altogether more than 200,000 clones are present, roughly 91% being singletons, with the ten largest covering about 4%. Cohort placement rested on clinical history that participants reported themselves. Sequenced: PBMCs or T cells enriched from blood (not recorded which). The chain links TRBV7-2 to TRBJ2-7; 8 bases fit TRBD2. The sequence came from a woman in her twenties or thirties who had recovered from COVID-19. CDR3 amino acids: CASSLASGAYEQYF. The DNA of the CDR3 is TGTGCCAGCAGCTTAGCTAGCGGGGCTTACGAGCAGTACTTC.